This is a list of T cell receptor beta chains from one sample in a study of blood T cell repertoires in COVID-19. TCRdb keeps only in-frame clones here, not all; method: immunoSEQ multiplex PCR. The data show some 310,000 clones, with 75% to 90% seen just once and 2.9% held by the top ten. Source material: peripheral blood. The receptors shown here come from a woman aged 30 to 39 with COVID-19, enrolled during active disease. The CDR3 runs from the conserved cysteine through the conserved F or W. D genes are given only for firm matches. Only part of the rows carry a size: once, few, many, or a class if the clone is expanded.

j_gene | v_gene | abundance | d_gene | CDR3nt | CDR3aa
TRBJ2-1 | TRBV5-1 | - | - | TGCGCCAGCAGCTGGGAGGCAGGGGGTCTTGAGCAGTTCTTC | CASSWEAGGLEQFF
TRBJ1-1 | TRBV12-3/TRBV12-4 | - | - | TGTGCCAGCAGTTGGGCGGGGGTGGCTGAAGCTTTCTTT | CASSWAGVAEAFF
TRBJ2-7 | TRBV28 | - | TRBD1 | TGTGCCAGCAGGTCCGACAGGGGGCTGTACGAGCAGTACTTC | CASRSDRGLYEQYF
TRBJ1-1 | TRBV19 | - | TRBD1 | TGTGCCAGTAGTATTCGGGACAGCCCCACTGAAGCTTTCTTT | CASSIRDSPTEAFF
TRBJ2-7 | TRBV28 | once | TRBD2 | TGTGCCAGCAGTCCCCTCAAAGGAGCTAGCGGGAACTACGAGCAGTACTTC | CASSPLKGASGNYEQYF
TRBJ2-3 | TRBV19 | - | - | TGTGCCTCACGCCGGCAGGGCGACACAGATACGCAGTATTTT | CASRRQGDTDTQYF
TRBJ1-2 | TRBV19 | - | TRBD1 | TGTGCCAGTACTTACGGGACAGGGGTTTTCTACACCTTC | CASTYGTGVFYTF
TRBJ2-2 | TRBV19 | - | - | TGTGCCAGTAGTATAGAACTTTCCACCGGGGAGCTGTTTTTT | CASSIELSTGELFF
TRBJ1-1 | TRBV19 | once | TRBD1 | TGTGCCAGTAGTATAATTAAGGGGGACAGGGGGGCTGAAGCTTTCTTT | CASSIIKGDRGAEAFF
TRBJ2-7 | TRBV19 | - | TRBD1 | TGTGCCAGTAGTGCGGGACAGGGGGGATACGAGCAGTACTTC | CASSAGQGGYEQYF
TRBJ2-1 | TRBV5-1 | - | TRBD2 | TGCGCCAGCAGCTGGACCCTAGCGGGACCAGGGTCCTACAATGAGCAGTTCTTC | CASSWTLAGPGSYNEQFF
TRBJ1-1 | TRBV2 | - | TRBD1 | TGTGCCAGCAGGCAGACAGGGGGACAGGACACTGAAGCTTTCTTT | CASRQTGGQDTEAFF
TRBJ2-1 | TRBV7-8 | - | TRBD2 | TGTGCCAGCAGCTTAGGATCTAGCGGGTTTTACAATGAGCAGTTCTTC | CASSLGSSGFYNEQFF
TRBJ2-3 | TRBV7-9 | - | - | TGTGCCAGCAGCTTTAGCAAAGGGGAAGATACGCAGTATTTT | CASSFSKGEDTQYF
TRBJ1-5 | TRBV30 | - | TRBD1 | TGTGCCTGGAGTTCCGGAACCGGGACAGGGGGGCCTCAGCCCCAGCATTTT | CAWSSGTGTGGPQPQHF
TRBJ2-7 | TRBV7-3 | - | - | TGTGCCAGCAGTCCAGTGGCAGGGGACTACGAGCAGTACTTC | CASSPVAGDYEQYF
TRBJ1-2 | TRBV30 | many | - | TGTGCCTTCTCCGGCGGCGGGGCAGGGTATGGCTACACCTTC | CAFSGGGAGYGYTF
TRBJ2-1 | TRBV6-1 | - | TRBD1 | TGTGCCAGCAGTGAGAACAGGGGCTACAATGAGCAGTTCTTC | CASSENRGYNEQFF
TRBJ1-1 | TRBV19 | - | - | TGTGCCAGTAGTATGGCAGGGACTATGAACACTGAAGCTTTCTTT | CASSMAGTMNTEAFF
TRBJ2-7 | TRBV7-8 | - | TRBD1 | TGTGCCAGCAGCTTAGAGGGGACAGGGCTTTACGAGCAGTACTTC | CASSLEGTGLYEQYF
TRBJ1-2 | TRBV29-1 | - | - | TGCAGCGTTGACAGGCGTCCTTCTAACTATGGCTACACCTTC | CSVDRRPSNYGYTF
TRBJ2-1 | TRBV5-1 | - | - | TGCGCCAGCTCAGTGGCAACACACAATGAGCAGTTCTTC | CASSVATHNEQFF
TRBJ1-1 | TRBV2 | - | - | TGTGCCAGCAGCGGGGGGGTCTCTGAAGCTTTCTTT | CASSGGVSEAFF
TRBJ2-3 | TRBV14 | - | - | TGTGCCAGCAGCCAATACGTCCCGGGAACAGATACGCAGTATTTT | CASSQYVPGTDTQYF
TRBJ1-5 | TRBV19 | few | TRBD1 | TGTGCCAGTAGTGGGAAGGGACAGACGCAGCCCCAGCATTTT | CASSGKGQTQPQHF
TRBJ1-2 | TRBV5-6 | - | - | TGTGCCAGCAGCTTGGGTAGACAGGCTCTCTATGGCTACACCTTC | CASSLGRQALYGYTF
TRBJ1-2 | TRBV7-2 | - | TRBD1 | TGTGCCAGCAGCTTAGCGGGACAGTTCTATGGCTACACCTTC | CASSLAGQFYGYTF
TRBJ2-1 | TRBV10-3 | - | - | TGTGCCATCAGTGAGGAGCGGGCGTACAATGAGCAGTTCTTC | CAISEERAYNEQFF
TRBJ1-2 | TRBV4-1 | - | - | TGCGCCAGCAGCCAAGAACAGGCCTATGGCTACACCTTC | CASSQEQAYGYTF
TRBJ2-2 | TRBV21-1 | - | - | TGTGCCAGCAGCACCGGACTAGCGGTAAACACCGGGGAGCTGTTTTTT | CASSTGLAVNTGELFF
TRBJ2-1 | TRBV6-1 | - | - | TGTGCCAGCAGTGACAGGGGTAGATACAATGAGCAGTTCTTC | CASSDRGRYNEQFF
TRBJ2-5 | TRBV7-9 | - | - | TGTGCCAGCAGCATCGACCCAGGGGTCGGAGAGACCCAGTACTTC | CASSIDPGVGETQYF
TRBJ2-2 | TRBV28 | - | - | TGTGCCAGCAGTTTTCGGCAGCGGACCACCGGGGAGCTGTTTTTT | CASSFRQRTTGELFF
TRBJ1-2 | TRBV10-3 | - | - | TGTGCCATCAACTCACAGGGTTTCTATGGCTACACCTTC | CAINSQGFYGYTF
TRBJ1-5 | TRBV19 | - | TRBD1 | TGTGCCAGTAGGGGACAGGGGGCAAGGAGCAATCAGCCCCAGCATTTT | CASRGQGARSNQPQHF
TRBJ2-7 | TRBV7-3 | - | TRBD1 | TGTGCCAGCAGCATACGACAGGGGTACGAGCAGTACTTC | CASSIRQGYEQYF
TRBJ2-7 | TRBV3-1/TRBV3-2 | - | TRBD1 | TGTGCCAGCAGCCAAGTCAGACAGGGGAGGTCCTACGAGCAGTACTTC | CASSQVRQGRSYEQYF
TRBJ2-1 | TRBV11-3 | - | - | TGTGCCAGCAGCTTAGAAGGCAGGTACAATGAGCAGTTCTTC | CASSLEGRYNEQFF
TRBJ1-1 | TRBV9 | - | - | TGTGCCAGCAGCCCTAGAGGAACCATGAACACTGAAGCTTTCTTT | CASSPRGTMNTEAFF